The rows below give T cell receptor beta chains drawn from one sample of a study of beta chain features in type 1 diabetes. Repertoires were generated with immunoSEQ multiplex PCR, while TCRdb's copy carries only in-frame clones and drops some. Found here are 350,000 to 450,000 clones, 14% of them singletons; the top ten hold around 0.039%. The sequenced sample consisted of naive CD4+ T cells from blood. The receptors here all came from a man between 25 and 39 years old in good health. Both conserved end residues are part of each CDR3. D genes are given only for firm matches. Clone size is not always given. Where it is, it says once, few, many or a class for expanded clones.

D gene,V gene,J gene,clone size,CDR3 protein,CDR3 DNA
.,TRBV9,TRBJ2-2,.,CASSVLGNTGELFF,TGTGCCAGCAGCGTATTGGGGAACACCGGGGAGCTGTTTTTT
.,TRBV14,TRBJ2-3,few,CASSLGLRHTDTQYF,TGTGCCAGCAGCCTGGGACTCCGACACACAGATACGCAGTATTTT
.,TRBV30,TRBJ1-2,few,CAWKTIRENYGYTF,TGTGCCTGGAAAACTATCAGGGAGAACTATGGCTACACCTTC
.,TRBV5-1,TRBJ2-2,.,CASSLSAKNTGELFF,TGCGCCAGCAGCTTGAGCGCCAAGAACACCGGGGAGCTGTTTTTT
.,TRBV25-1,TRBJ2-2,few,CASSEWPGELFF,TGTGCCAGCAGTGAATGGCCCGGGGAGCTGTTTTTT
TRBD1,TRBV9,TRBJ1-2,.,CASSLTGDGYTF,TGTGCCAGCAGCCTGACAGGGGATGGCTACACCTTC
.,TRBV5-4,TRBJ2-1,few,CASMFREKGNEQFF,TGTGCCAGCATGTTTCGGGAGAAAGGCAATGAGCAGTTCTTC
TRBD2,TRBV7-7,TRBJ2-5,.,CASSYLAGAQETQYF,TGTGCCAGCAGCTATCTAGCGGGGGCCCAAGAGACCCAGTACTTC
.,TRBV29-1,TRBJ2-1,.,CSVATTYNEQFF,TGCAGCGTTGCCACTACCTACAATGAGCAGTTCTTC
.,TRBV5-1,TRBJ1-6,few,CASSLADRTNSPLHF,TGCGCCAGCAGCTTGGCCGACAGGACAAATTCACCCCTCCACTTT
.,TRBV7-6,TRBJ2-1,few,CASSLDLGVTGGEQFF,TGTGCCAGCAGCTTAGATTTGGGGGTCACCGGCGGTGAGCAGTTCTTC
.,TRBV5-6,TRBJ2-4,.,CASSLVKPGLGSNIQYF,TGTGCCAGCAGCTTGGTTAAACCGGGACTCGGGTCAAACATTCAGTACTTC
.,TRBV7-2,TRBJ2-3,.,CASSLKDSNTQYF,TGTGCCAGCAGCTTGAAGGACTCGAATACGCAGTATTTT
TRBD2,TRBV6-1,TRBJ2-5,few,CASSEILAGVGETQYF,TGTGCCAGCAGTGAGATACTAGCGGGAGTGGGGGAGACCCAGTACTTC
.,TRBV30,TRBJ1-1,few,CAWRGRTEAFF,TGTGCCTGGAGGGGACGTACTGAAGCTTTCTTT
.,TRBV7-9,TRBJ1-6,.,CASSTTGMWDSPLHF,TGTGCCAGCAGCACCACAGGAATGTGGGATTCACCCCTCCACTTT
.,TRBV7-9,TRBJ2-3,few,CASLSNTDTQYF,TGTGCCAGCCTTTCCAATACAGATACGCAGTATTTT
.,TRBV4-3,TRBJ2-3,few,CASSRGMGTDTQYF,TGCGCCAGCAGCAGGGGGATGGGCACAGATACGCAGTATTTT
TRBD1,TRBV28,TRBJ1-4,.,CASSFGGQGSDEKLFF,TGTGCCAGCAGTTTTGGGGGACAGGGGAGTGATGAAAAACTGTTTTTT
TRBD1,TRBV13,TRBJ2-7,few,CASSLRFGTGGDEQYF,TGTGCCAGCAGCTTACGGTTTGGGACAGGGGGCGACGAGCAGTACTTC
.,TRBV5-1,TRBJ1-2,few,CASSLPGGKVYGYTF,TGCGCCAGCAGCCTTCCGGGAGGGAAAGTCTATGGCTACACCTTC
TRBD2,TRBV27,TRBJ2-1,once,CASSLTSGGYNEQFF,TGTGCCAGCAGTTTGACTAGCGGGGGTTACAATGAGCAGTTCTTC
TRBD2,TRBV7-2,TRBJ2-3,few,CASSLGGGRAADTQYF,TGTGCCAGCAGCTTAGGTGGCGGGAGGGCCGCGGATACGCAGTATTTT
TRBD1,TRBV2,TRBJ2-1,few,CASKQGVYNEQFF,TGTGCCAGCAAACAGGGGGTCTACAATGAGCAGTTCTTC
.,TRBV7-2,TRBJ2-3,few,CASSSADTQYF,TGTGCCAGCAGCTCGGCAGATACGCAGTATTTT
TRBD1,TRBV5-1,TRBJ1-1,.,CASWTGLVNTEAFF,TGCGCCAGTTGGACAGGGCTGGTGAACACTGAAGCTTTCTTT
.,TRBV30,TRBJ2-2,few,CAWRSIQRGATGELFF,TGTGCCTGGAGGTCTATACAGAGGGGGGCCACCGGGGAGCTGTTTTTT
.,TRBV2,TRBJ2-2,few,CASKQGRNTGELFF,TGTGCCAGCAAACAGGGACGGAACACCGGGGAGCTGTTTTTT
.,TRBV13,TRBJ2-2,.,CASSGQSGELFF,TGTGCCAGCAGCGGTCAGTCAGGGGAGCTGTTTTTT
.,TRBV27,TRBJ2-5,few,CASSLFKGIGETQYF,TGTGCCAGCAGTTTATTCAAGGGGATTGGAGAGACCCAGTACTTC
.,TRBV18,TRBJ2-2,few,CASSPMLASNTGELFF,TGTGCCAGCTCACCAATGTTGGCCTCCAACACCGGGGAGCTGTTTTTT
.,TRBV30,TRBJ1-2,.,CAWSATAHYGYTF,TGTGCCTGGTCGGCTACAGCTCACTATGGCTACACCTTC
.,TRBV19,TRBJ1-2,few,CASNSPSLGYTF,TGTGCCAGTAACAGTCCATCTCTGGGCTACACCTTC
.,TRBV11-2,TRBJ1-6,few,CASSQTSPLHF,TGTGCCAGCAGTCAAACTTCACCCCTCCACTTT
.,TRBV27,TRBJ2-3,few,CASQPSYWPTDTQYF,TGTGCCAGCCAACCTTCCTACTGGCCCACAGATACGCAGTATTTT
TRBD1,TRBV11-3,TRBJ2-4,.,CASSLIPGQGAKNIQYF,TGTGCCAGCAGCTTAATACCGGGACAGGGGGCCAAAAACATTCAGTACTTC
.,TRBV19,TRBJ2-7,few,CASSIGYEQYF,TGTGCCAGTAGTATAGGGTACGAGCAGTACTTC
.,TRBV9,TRBJ2-3,.,CASSPGQIADTQYF,TGTGCCAGCAGCCCCGGACAGATAGCAGATACGCAGTATTTT